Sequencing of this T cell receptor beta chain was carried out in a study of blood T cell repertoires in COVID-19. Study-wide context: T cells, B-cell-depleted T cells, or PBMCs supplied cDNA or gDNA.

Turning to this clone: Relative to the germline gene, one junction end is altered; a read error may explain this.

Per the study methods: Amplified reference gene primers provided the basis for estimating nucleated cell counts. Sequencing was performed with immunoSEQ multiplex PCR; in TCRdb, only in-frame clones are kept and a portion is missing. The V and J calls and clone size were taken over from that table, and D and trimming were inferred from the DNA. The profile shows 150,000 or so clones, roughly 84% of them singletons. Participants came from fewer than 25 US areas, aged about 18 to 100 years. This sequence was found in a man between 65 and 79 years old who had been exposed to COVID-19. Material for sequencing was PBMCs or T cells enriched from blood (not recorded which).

The CDR3 bases are TGCGCCAGCACCTTGGGAGGGAACGAAGGCTACACCTTC. This encodes CASTLGGNEGYTF. V is TRBV5-1 and J is TRBJ1-2, with D unresolved. Germline lookup yields CDR1 SGHRS and CDR2 YFSETQ. This CDR3 contains 13 residues. Using reference TRBV5-1 and TRBJ1-2 for the parts outside the CDR3, the full variable domain is KAGVTQTPRYLIKTRGQQVTLSCSPISGHRSVSWYQQTPGQGLQFLFEYFSETQRNKGNFPGRFSGRQFSNSRSEMNVSTLELGDSALYLCASTLGGNEGYTFGSGTRLTVV.